This T cell receptor (beta chain) stems from a study of cytomegalovirus exposure and HLA in healthy donors. Across the study: An earlier analysis found fewer than 140 million unique TCR beta sequences from around 180 million T cells.

The germline V gene encodes CDR1 LNHDA and CDR2 SQIVND (reference sequence). CDR3 length: 13 residues. V was clipped by 4 bases and J by 7 bases, with 14 bases between them. Concerning this clone itself: The target antigen is unknown.

This PCR relied on a set of 60 Vbeta primers and 13 Jbeta primers. Profiled with immunoSEQ multiplex PCR; TCRdb holds only in-frame clones, not every one. In the table there are fewer than 250,000 clones, 70% to 80% of which are singletons. Points from the study as a whole: A classifier reportedly called cytomegalovirus status with high sensitivity and specificity.

The sequencing sample was made of PBMCs. The source is a male donor in good health and CMV-seronegative. This chain links TRBV19 with TRBJ2-7; possible D gene TRBD1, 6 bases. The CDR3 spells CASSTSGVGEQYF. CDR3 sequence (DNA): TGTGCCAGTAGTACTTCAGGGGTTGGAGAGCAGTACTTC. Drawing the rest from reference TRBV19 and TRBJ2-7, the complete variable domain is DGGITQSPKYLFRKEGQNVTLSCEQNLNHDAMYWYRQDPGQGLRLIYYSQIVNDFQKGDIAEGYSVSREKKESFPLTVTSAQKNPTAFYLCASSTSGVGEQYFGPGTRLTVT.